The clone carrying this T cell receptor (beta chain) was found a few times. Antigen specificity is unknown. This specimen comes from a study of cytomegalovirus exposure and HLA in healthy donors. Study-wide findings and caveats: A later look showed TCR association rates differing by HLA locus, highest for DRB1 and lowest for HLA-C. About 87% or about 30% of the time was how often most TCR beta V segments were productive, according to an earlier analysis. A missense DCLRE1C variant was associated with V- and J-gene trimming of TCR beta chains in a later analysis, and an independent cohort replicated the association.

Donors showed nominal health when sampled, although they likely had unrecorded immune exposures. The PCR ran on 60 Vbeta and 13 Jbeta primers. The data were produced by immunoSEQ multiplex PCR, yet TCRdb's version contains in-frame clones alone and is incomplete. The table includes 140,000 or so clones, roughly 70% detected once. This CDR3 spans 15 amino acids. Germline trimming cut 6 bases from V and 6 bases from J; bases unmatched to any gene: 9. Germline CDR1 and CDR2: SGHTA and FQGNSA. The sequence was collected from a man in his sixties in good health and CMV-seronegative. Sequencing was done on a sample of PBMCs. The genes are TRBV7-2 and TRBJ2-1, with 9 bases that match TRBD2. CDR3 protein: CASSYSGSGTNEQFF. As DNA, the CDR3 is TGTGCCAGCAGTTATAGCGGGAGTGGGACCAATGAGCAGTTCTTC.